This section outlines one T cell receptor (beta chain) sequence together with its context. What it binds is not known. A junction boundary mismatches the germline segment, possibly from a read error. The data were taken from a study of regulatory T cells in long-lasting Graves disease. Study-wide findings and caveats: Persistent cases favored TRBV28, TRBJ1-2 and TRBJ2-5.

There are 15 residues in the CDR3. CDR1 LGHNA and CDR2 YSLEER come from the germline V gene. The time point is: newly diagnosed GD, antithyroid drugs for less than 3 months. The TCR library was made from RNA that had been extracted from PBMCs in TRIzol. Diagnosing Graves' disease relied on the American Thyroid Association guidelines. CDR3-region Arm-PCR and iRepertoire HTBI primers produced the TCR beta libraries. MiXCR, applied by TCRdb to the multiplex PCR reads, yields one record per CDR3 protein. The sample records roughly 420,000 distinct CDR3 sequences, about a sixth being singletons. The same sample was also used in a study of T cells in Graves' hyperthyroidism and ophthalmopathy. That work states: The TCR CDR3 was amplified in a first-round RT-PCR using the HTBI primer set.

The sample here was peripheral blood mononuclear cells (PBMCs), taken at new diagnosis, from a patient treated with antithyroid drugs. The TCR was taken from a woman aged 30 to 39 with Graves disease. V usage is TRBV4-3 and J usage is TRBJ1-1; the D gene is possibly TRBD1 (5 bases). The CDR3 coding sequence is TGCGCCAGCAGCCAAGTTGTGGGGACGAACACTGGAGCTCTCTTT. Translation: CASSQVVGTNTGALF.